The clone carrying this TCR beta chain appeared a few times. This entry belongs to a study of neurological immune-mediated disorders. As to time point: longitudinal time-point 1 (baseline). The unsorted libraries originated from 2 million PBMCs that had been stored at -80 C. From the 5' RACE reads, TCRdb called clonotypes with MiXCR, one entry per CDR3 protein. Counted here are tens of thousands of distinct CDR3 sequences, around 13% occurring once; the ten biggest clones make up 3.5% to 5.5%. After removal of 8 bases from V and 1 base from J, the junction contained 11 bases not matched to a gene. The CDR3 length is 16 residues.

Sequencing used PBMCs. The chain has TRBV12-3 or TRBV12-4 and TRBJ2-4; 7 bases line up with TRBD1. The source is a female donor with HTLV-1-associated myelopathy (HAM/TSP). The CDR3 DNA reads TGTGCCAGCCGCCCTGGAAAGGACAGGGCCAAAAACATTCAGTACTTC. This gives the protein CASRPGKDRAKNIQYF.